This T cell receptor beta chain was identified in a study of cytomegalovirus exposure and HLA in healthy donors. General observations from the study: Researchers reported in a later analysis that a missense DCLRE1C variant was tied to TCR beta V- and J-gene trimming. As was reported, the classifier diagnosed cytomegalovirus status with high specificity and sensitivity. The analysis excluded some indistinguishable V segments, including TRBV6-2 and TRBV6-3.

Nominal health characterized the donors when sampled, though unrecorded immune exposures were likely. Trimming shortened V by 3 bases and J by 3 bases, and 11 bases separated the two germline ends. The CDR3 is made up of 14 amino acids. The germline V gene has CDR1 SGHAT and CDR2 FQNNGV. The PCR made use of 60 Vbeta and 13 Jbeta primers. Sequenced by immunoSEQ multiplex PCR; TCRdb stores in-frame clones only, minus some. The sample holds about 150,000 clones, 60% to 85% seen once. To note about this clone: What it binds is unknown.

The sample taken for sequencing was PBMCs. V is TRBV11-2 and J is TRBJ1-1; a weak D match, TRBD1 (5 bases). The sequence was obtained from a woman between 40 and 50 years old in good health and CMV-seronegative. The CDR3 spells CASSFRVTDTEAFF. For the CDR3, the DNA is TGTGCCAGCAGCTTCAGGGTGACGGACACTGAAGCTTTCTTT.